A single sample is the source of the 14 T cell receptor beta chains below, sequenced in a study of blood T cells in healthy people across ages. PCR was performed a second time for roughly 7 to 12 cycles using a sample-barcoded 5' primer and a J-beta primer mix. From the 5' RACE reads, TCRdb called clonotypes with MiXCR, one entry per CDR3 protein. This table has hundreds of thousands of distinct CDR3 sequences, more than 25% appearing once. The material sequenced was blood. The receptors were sampled from a woman over 75 in good health.

This clonotype was detected many times. This sequence joins TRBV7-9 and TRBJ2-3, with 8 nucleotides matching TRBD2. Germline CDR1 SEHNR, CDR2 FQNEAQ (reference sequence). With V trimmed by 4 bases and J by 0 bases, 3 bases remained unmatched. The CDR3 runs 15 residues. The DNA for the CDR3 is TGTGCCAGCAGCTCGGGAGGGGTCAGCACAGATACGCAGTATTTT. This sequence encodes CASSSGGVSTDTQYF. The full variable domain, its missing parts supplied by reference TRBV7-9 and TRBJ2-3, is DTGVSQNPRHKITKRGQNVTFRCDPISEHNRLYWYRQTLGQGPEFLTYFQNEAQLEKSRLLSDRFSAERPKGSFSTLEIQRTEQGDSAMYLCASSSGGVSTDTQYFGPGTRLTVL.

This clonotype has more than one count but fewer than ten. It may be a read error: a sequence one base away is much more abundant. J is TRBJ2-7 and V is TRBV12-3 or TRBV12-4; TRBD1 or TRBD2 may be the D gene (6 bases each). The CDR3 has 14 residues. V lost 6 bases and J lost 7, with 19 bases in between. For the CDR3, the DNA is TGTGCCAGCAGACCTGGGGGGCCCTACAATGAGCAGTACTTC. Translated: CASRPGGPYNEQYF.

This clonotype was counted at least ten times. V usage is TRBV20-1 and J usage is TRBJ2-5; TRBD2 matches 10 bases. CDR1 and CDR2 (germline): DFQATT, SNEGSKA (reference sequence). The CDR3 length is 14 residues. Losses at the gene ends were 5 bases for V and 4 bases for J; bases not matched to a gene: 7. The CDR3 DNA sequence: TGCAGTGCTCCCGAACTAGCGGGGTTAGAGACCCAGTACTTC. Its translation is CSAPELAGLETQYF.

Only a few counts were recorded for this clonotype. Germline and junction disagree at one end, which may indicate a read error. The V gene is TRBV7-9, the J gene TRBJ2-6; TRBD1 might be the D (5 bases). In germline, CDR1 is SEHNR, CDR2 FQNEAQ (reference sequence). This CDR3 has 15 residues. In DNA, the CDR3 is TGTGCCAGCAGCTTTAGTGGATCTGGGGCCAACGTCCCGACTTTC. It yields the protein CASSFSGSGANVPTF.

The chain couples TRBV20-1 to TRBJ2-7; D might be TRBD1 or TRBD2, each matching 5 bases. V was cut by 3 bases and J by 0 bases, with 18 bases left in between. This CDR3 comprises 16 residues. CDR1 and CDR2 (germline): DFQATT, SNEGSKA (reference sequence). The CDR3 reads CSARSRARGTSYEQYF. Written as DNA, the CDR3 is TGCAGTGCTAGGAGTCGGGCTCGAGGGACCTCCTACGAGCAGTACTTC.

A word on this clonotype: The germline gene is not matched at one end of the junction; a read error may be the cause. The rearrangement uses TRBV20-1 and TRBJ1-5; 9 bases align to TRBD1. From germline, CDR1 is DFQATT and CDR2 SNEGSKA (reference sequence). This CDR3 has 16 amino acids. The CDR3 sequence: CSTRGWGQGLNQPQHF. As DNA, the CDR3 is TGCAGTACTAGAGGGTGGGGACAGGGCCTCAATCAGCCCCAGCATTTT.

This clonotype was found a few times. The chain carries TRBV6-2 or TRBV6-3 and TRBJ2-1; D unclear. CDR1 and CDR2 (germline): MNHEY, SVGEGT. This CDR3 contains 12 residues. Between the trimmed V and J ends, which lost 4 bases and 8 bases, there was a span of 9 bases. DNA of the CDR3: TGTGCCAGCAGTTCCAGATACGATGAGCAGTTCTTC. This codes for CASSSRYDEQFF.

Of note for this clonotype: A much larger clone differs by one base, so this may be a read error. The J gene is TRBJ2-5, the V gene TRBV10-3, with D tentatively TRBD2 (6 bases). The CDR3 loop spans 13 amino acids. CDR1 is ENHRY, CDR2 SYGVKD, per germline. Trimming cost V 6 bases and J 4 bases, with 12 bases left between them. CDR3 protein: CAIREVGGETQYF. CDR3 bases: TGTGCCATCAGGGAGGTGGGAGGAGAGACCCAGTACTTC.

This clonotype has only a few counts. This chain connects TRBV15 to TRBJ1-1; no reliable D call. The V end lost 3 bases, the J end lost 6 bases, and 11 bases lay between the germline ends. There are 13 residues in the CDR3. CDR1 is LNHNV and CDR2 is YYDKDF in the germline V gene (reference sequence). The CDR3 nucleotides are TGTGCCACCAGCAGCCGGCCGGTCTCTGAAGCTTTCTTT. This sequence encodes CATSSRPVSEAFF. The full variable domain, its missing parts supplied by reference TRBV15 and TRBJ1-1, is DAMVIQNPRYQVTQFGKPVTLSCSQTLNHNVMYWYQQKSSQAPKLLFHYYDKDFNNEADTPDNFQSRRPNTSFCFLDIRSPGLGDTAMYLCATSSRPVSEAFFGQGTRLTVV.

In this sample, this clonotype turned up many times. The chain has TRBV20-1 and TRBJ1-2, with D tentatively TRBD1 (5 bases). The V end was cut by 3 bases, the J end by 5 bases, with 19 bases between. The germline V gene has CDR1 DFQATT and CDR2 SNEGSKA (reference sequence). This CDR3 has 15 amino acids. The CDR3 loop reads CSASNQGPTDYGYTF. CDR3 nucleotides: TGCAGTGCTAGCAATCAGGGTCCGACGGATTATGGCTACACCTTC.

The chain employs TRBV24-1 and TRBJ2-1, with D unresolved. This CDR3 region has 15 residues. The germline V gene encodes CDR1 KGHDR and CDR2 SFDVKD. The V end was cut by 1 base, the J end by 5 bases, with 11 bases between. CDR3 bases: TGTGCCACCAGTGATTTAGGTTTTGTTAACAATGAGCAGTTCTTC. Amino acids: CATSDLGFVNNEQFF.

The chain couples TRBV5-1 to TRBJ2-2, with 7 bases identical to TRBD1. After removal of 0 bases from V and 4 bases from J, the junction contained 6 bases not matched to a gene. CDR1 and CDR2 from the germline V gene are SGHRS and YFSETQ. The CDR3 totals 16 residues. CDR3 nucleotide sequence: TGCGCCAGCAGCTTGGTTGGGACAGCGATCACCGGGGAGCTGTTTTTT. Amino acids: CASSLVGTAITGELFF.

In its sample, this clonotype was seen many times. The junction differs from germline at one of its ends, possibly a read error. The chain combines TRBV5-1 with TRBJ2-7; 8 nucleotides align to TRBD2. This CDR3 region has 14 residues. Germline loops: CDR1 SGHRS, CDR2 YFSETQ. The CDR3 sequence: CASSLAGSSYEQYF. The DNA of the CDR3 is TGTGCCAGCAGCTTAGCGGGGAGCTCCTACGAGCAGTACTTC.

This clonotype was observed at least ten times. This chain connects TRBV7-2 to TRBJ2-1, with 12 nucleotides matching TRBD2. The CDR3 sequence is 17 residues long. Germline CDR1 and CDR2: SGHTA and FQGNSA. The ends lost 2 bases at V and 6 bases at J; junction bases unmatched: 8. Here the CDR3 reads CASSLSALAGGINEQFF. The DNA for the CDR3 is TGTGCCAGCAGCTTAAGTGCGCTAGCGGGGGGGATCAATGAGCAGTTCTTC. The variable domain in full, completed from reference TRBV7-2 and TRBJ2-1, reads GAGVSQSPSNKVTEKGKDVELRCDPISGHTALYWYRQSLGQGLEFLIYFQGNSAPDKSGLPSDRFSAERTGGSVSTLTIQRTQQEDSAVYLCASSLSALAGGINEQFFGPGTRLTVL.